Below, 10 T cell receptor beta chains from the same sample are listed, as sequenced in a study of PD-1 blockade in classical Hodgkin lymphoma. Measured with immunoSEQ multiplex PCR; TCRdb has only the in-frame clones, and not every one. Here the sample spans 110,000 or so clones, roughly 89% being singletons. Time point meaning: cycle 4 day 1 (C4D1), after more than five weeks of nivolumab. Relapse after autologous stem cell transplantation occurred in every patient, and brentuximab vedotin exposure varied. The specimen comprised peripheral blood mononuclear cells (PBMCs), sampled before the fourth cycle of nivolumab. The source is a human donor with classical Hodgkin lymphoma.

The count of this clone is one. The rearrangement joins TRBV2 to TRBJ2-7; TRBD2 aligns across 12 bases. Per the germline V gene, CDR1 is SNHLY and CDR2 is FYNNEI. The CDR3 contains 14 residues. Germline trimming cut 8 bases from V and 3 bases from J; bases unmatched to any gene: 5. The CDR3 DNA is TGTGCCAGCCTCTGGACTAGCGGGGACTACGAGCAGTACTTC. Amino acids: CASLWTSGDYEQYF. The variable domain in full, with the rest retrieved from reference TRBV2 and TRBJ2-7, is EPEVTQTPSHQVTQMGQEVILRCVPISNHLYFYWYRQILGQKVEFLVSFYNNEISEKSEIFDDQFSVERPDGSNFTLKIRSTKLEDSAMYFCASLWTSGDYEQYFGPGTRLTVT.

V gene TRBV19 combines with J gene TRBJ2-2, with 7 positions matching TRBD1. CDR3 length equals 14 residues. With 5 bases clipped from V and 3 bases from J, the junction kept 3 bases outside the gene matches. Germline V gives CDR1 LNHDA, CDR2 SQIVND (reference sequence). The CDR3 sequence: CASSSRGYTGELFF. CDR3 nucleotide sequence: TGTGCCAGTAGTTCCAGGGGGTACACCGGGGAGCTGTTTTTT.

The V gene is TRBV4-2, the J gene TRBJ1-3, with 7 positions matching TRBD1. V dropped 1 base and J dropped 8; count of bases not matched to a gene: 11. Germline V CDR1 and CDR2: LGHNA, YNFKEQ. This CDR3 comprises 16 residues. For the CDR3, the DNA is TGTGCCAGCAGCCAAGCAACAGGGGCCTCTGGTGACACCATATATTTT. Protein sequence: CASSQATGASGDTIYF.

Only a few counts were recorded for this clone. The CDR3: CAAGARTSYNEQFF. The CDR3 coding sequence is TGTGCCGCAGGGGCCCGGACCTCCTACAATGAGCAGTTCTTC. This rearrangement joins TRBV6-1 to TRBJ2-1; perhaps TRBD1 as D (6 bases). The germline V gene has CDR1 MNHNS and CDR2 SASEGT. V lost 11 bases to trimming and J lost 0 bases, with 14 bases between them. The CDR3 loop spans 14 amino acids.

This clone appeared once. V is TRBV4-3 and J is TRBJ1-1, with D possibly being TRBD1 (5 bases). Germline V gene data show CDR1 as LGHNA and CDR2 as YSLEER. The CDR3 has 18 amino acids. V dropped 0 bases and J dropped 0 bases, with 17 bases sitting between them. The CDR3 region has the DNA TGCGCCAGCAGCCAAGATGCCCCCGGGGCCTACATGAACACTGAAGCTTTCTTT. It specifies CASSQDAPGAYMNTEAFF.

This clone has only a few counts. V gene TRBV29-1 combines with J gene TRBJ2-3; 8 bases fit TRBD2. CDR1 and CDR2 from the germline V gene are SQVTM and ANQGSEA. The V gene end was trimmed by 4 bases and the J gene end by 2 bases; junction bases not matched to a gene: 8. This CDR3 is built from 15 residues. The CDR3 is CSVGRTSQLTDTQYF. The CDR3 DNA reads TGCAGCGTTGGACGGACTAGCCAACTCACAGATACGCAGTATTTT.

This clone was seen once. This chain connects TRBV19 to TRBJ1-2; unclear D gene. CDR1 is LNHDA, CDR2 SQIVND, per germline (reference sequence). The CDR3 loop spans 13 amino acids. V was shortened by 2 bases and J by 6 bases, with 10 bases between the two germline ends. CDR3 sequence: CASSIINGNGYTF. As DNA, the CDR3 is TGTGCCAGTAGTATAATTAATGGAAATGGCTACACCTTC.

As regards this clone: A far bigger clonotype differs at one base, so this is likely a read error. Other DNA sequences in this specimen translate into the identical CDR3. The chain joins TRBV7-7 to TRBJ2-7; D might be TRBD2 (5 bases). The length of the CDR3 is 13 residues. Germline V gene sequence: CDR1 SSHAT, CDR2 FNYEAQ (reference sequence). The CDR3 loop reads CASSLVFGDEQYF. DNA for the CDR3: TGTGCTAGCAGCTTAGTTTTCGGGGACGAGCAGTACTTC.

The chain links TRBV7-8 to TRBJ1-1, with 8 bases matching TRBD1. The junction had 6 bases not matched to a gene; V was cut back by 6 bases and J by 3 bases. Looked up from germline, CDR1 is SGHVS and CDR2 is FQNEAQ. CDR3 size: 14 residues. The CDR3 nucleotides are TGTGCCAGCAGGGGGACAGGAGGGTACACTGAAGCTTTCTTT. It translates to CASRGTGGYTEAFF.

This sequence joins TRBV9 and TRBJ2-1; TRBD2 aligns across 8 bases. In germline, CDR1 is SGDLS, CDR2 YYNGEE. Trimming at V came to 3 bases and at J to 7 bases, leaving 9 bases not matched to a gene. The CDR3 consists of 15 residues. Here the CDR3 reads CASSEEGLDRNEQFF. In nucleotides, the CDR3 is TGTGCCAGCAGCGAGGAGGGACTAGATAGAAATGAGCAGTTCTTC.